These 17 T cell receptor beta chains were sequenced from one sample in a study of vaccination effects on CD4 cells after COVID-19. The antigens these receptors bind are not known. Antigen-specific CD4+ T cells were first expanded with viral peptide pools by the ViraFEST assay and only then sequenced. Cultured cells yielded isolated CD4+ T cells after 10 days. Profiling relied on immunoSEQ multiplex PCR, and the TCRdb table lists in-frame clones only, not all of them. The table shows about 54,000 clones, with around 75% occurring only once. This sample comprised CD4+ T cells from PBMCs cultured with HCoV-229E spike peptides, obtained before COVID-19 vaccination. The receptor set was obtained from a human donor who received a COVID-19 vaccine.

This sequence joins TRBV12-2 and TRBJ1-1; the table's D call TRBD1 went unverified against the DNA. TRBV12-2 is shown as a pseudogene. CDR3 length: 15 amino acids. The CDR3 protein is CASRLEGDRNTEAFF. The CDR3 DNA reads as TGTGCAAGTCGCCTAGAGGGGGACAGGAACACTGAAGCTTTCTTT.

Note on this clone: Within the sample, other DNA sequences also encode this same CDR3. The chain recombines TRBV7-2 with TRBJ2-3, with D unresolved. Germline assignment: CDR1 SGHTA and CDR2 FQGNSA. The CDR3 loop spans 13 amino acids. Trimming removed 2 bases at V and 2 bases at J, with 5 bases between. CDR3 loop: CASSLSYTDTQYF. CDR3 bases: TGTGCCAGCAGCTTAAGCTACACAGATACGCAGTATTTT.

The CDR3 sequence is CASTPGTVYGYTF. For the CDR3, the DNA is TGTGCCAGCACCCCCGGGACAGTGTATGGCTACACCTTC. The chain is built from TRBV28 and TRBJ1-2; TRBD1 aligns across 7 bases. The V segment lost 7 bases and the J segment 5 bases; nucleotides outside the gene matches: 7. CDR1 and CDR2 (germline): MDHEN, SYDVKM. This CDR3 has 13 amino acids.

J is TRBJ1-1 and V is TRBV10-1; a weak D match, TRBD1 (6 bases). Germline V gene lookup returns CDR1 WNHNN and CDR2 SYGVQD (reference sequence). The CDR3 consists of 15 residues. Deletions cut 0 bases from V and 6 bases from J, with 14 bases between. The DNA for the CDR3 is TGCGCCAGCAGTGAGTCGGCCGGGGGGCATGCTGAAGCTTTCTTT. As protein: CASSESAGGHAEAFF.

This chain uses TRBV24-1 with TRBJ2-3; the D gene is possibly TRBD2 (5 bases). The CDR3 loop spans 15 amino acids. V lost 4 bases to trimming and J lost 0 bases, with 10 bases between them. Germline V gene lookup returns CDR1 KGHDR and CDR2 SFDVKD. As DNA, the CDR3 is TGTGCCACCAGTGACCCGGGCGGGAGCACAGATACGCAGTATTTT. It codes for CATSDPGGSTDTQYF.

This chain connects TRBV18 to TRBJ2-3, with a weak D call TRBD2 (5 bases). Germline values: CDR1 KGHSH, CDR2 LQKENI. Between the trimmed V and J ends, which lost 2 bases and 6 bases, there was a span of 9 bases. This CDR3 contains 13 residues. The CDR3 DNA reads as TGTGCCAGCTCACCAGGGAGTGCGGATACGCAGTATTTT. Its translation is CASSPGSADTQYF.

The rearrangement joins TRBV7-3 to TRBJ2-3; no reliable D call. CDR1 is SGHTA and CDR2 is FQGTGA in the germline V gene. V was shortened by 0 bases and J by 2 bases, with 6 bases between the two germline ends. The CDR3 covers 14 residues. The CDR3 is CASSLTGPTDTQYF. CDR3 in DNA: TGTGCCAGCAGCTTAACAGGACCCACAGATACGCAGTATTTT.

The V gene is TRBV5-5, the J gene TRBJ2-1; TRBD1 might be the D (5 bases). The CDR3 sequence is 14 residues long. Germline CDR1 is SGHKS and CDR2 is YYEKEE (reference sequence). V shed 4 bases and J shed 6 bases, with 14 bases lying between them. Written as DNA, the CDR3 is TGTGCCAGCAGCAAGGACATGTGGGGCAATGAGCAGTTCTTC. Residues: CASSKDMWGNEQFF.

CDR3 sequence: CASSGRRDHSNYGYTF. In DNA form, the CDR3 reads TGTGCCAGCAGTGGACGCCGGGACCACTCTAACTATGGCTACACCTTC. V gene TRBV25-1 combines with J gene TRBJ1-2; perhaps TRBD1 as D (5 bases). CDR1 is MGHDK, CDR2 SYGVNS, per germline. The ends were cut back, 4 bases at V and 0 bases at J, with 15 bases in the middle. The CDR3 is 16 residues long.

On this clone: Other DNA variants within this sample encode the same CDR3. This rearrangement joins TRBV7-2 to TRBJ1-1; no definite D call. CDR3 length: 13 residues. V gave up 1 base and J gave up 1 base, with 4 bases separating them. Germline V gene lookup returns CDR1 SGHTA and CDR2 FQGNSA. The CDR3 protein is CASSLGQNTEAFF. CDR3 DNA: TGTGCCAGCAGCTTAGGCCAGAACACTGAAGCTTTCTTT.

The chain carries TRBV9 and TRBJ1-3; 7 nucleotides match TRBD1. With V trimmed by 3 bases and J by 4 bases, 4 bases remained unmatched. CDR1 and CDR2 from the germline V gene are SGDLS and YYNGEE. This CDR3 comprises 14 residues. CDR3 in amino acids: CASSAGQQGNTIYF. Written as DNA, the CDR3 is TGTGCCAGCAGCGCGGGACAGCAAGGAAACACCATATATTTT.

This chain connects TRBV15 to TRBJ2-2; TRBD1 or TRBD2 may be the D gene (6 bases each). Trimming took 11 bases from V and 6 from J, leaving 10 bases between them. The CDR3 loop spans 11 amino acids. Germline V gives CDR1 LNHNV, CDR2 YYDKDF (reference sequence). CDR3 bases: TGTGCCTCTAGGGGGGCCGGGGAGCTGTTTTTT. Encoded protein: CASRGAGELFF.

The chain links TRBV10-3 to TRBJ1-1, with no clear D. The CDR3 consists of 16 residues. The V and J ends lost 0 bases and 0 bases respectively, with 11 bases between them. In germline, CDR1 is ENHRY, CDR2 SYGVKD. CDR3 nucleotide sequence: TGTGCCATCAGTGAGTCGGTCCGGCTCATGAACACTGAAGCTTTCTTT. This encodes CAISESVRLMNTEAFF.

The chain links TRBV19 to TRBJ2-4, with D maybe TRBD2 (7 bases). The germline CDR1 and CDR2 sequences are LNHDA and SQIVND (reference sequence). The CDR3 is made up of 15 amino acids. The ends were cut back, 3 bases at V and 9 bases at J, with 18 bases in the middle. CDR3 sequence reads: CASSMAIGGLTIQYF. DNA of the CDR3: TGTGCCAGTAGTATGGCTATCGGGGGGCTAACCATTCAGTACTTC.

The V call is TRBV7-2, the J call TRBJ1-6; D not resolved. CDR3 length: 13 residues. Trimming left V 1 base short and J 13 bases short, with 11 bases between. Germline CDR1 and CDR2: SGHTA and FQGNSA. CDR3 amino acids: CASSLEVSPPLHF. As DNA, the CDR3 is TGTGCCAGCAGCTTAGAGGTCAGTCCTCCCCTCCACTTT.

This CDR3 is CASSPAGSGYYGYTF. CDR3 coding DNA: TGTGCCAGCAGCCCCGCGGGCAGCGGATATTATGGCTACACCTTC. The J gene is TRBJ1-2, the V gene TRBV6-2 or TRBV6-3; no reliable D call. The ends were cut back, 6 bases at V and 5 bases at J, with 19 bases in the middle. This CDR3 has 15 amino acids. CDR1 and CDR2 (germline): MNHEY, SVGEGT.

The rearrangement uses TRBV2 and TRBJ2-7; D not certain. The length of the CDR3 is 13 residues. The germline V gene encodes CDR1 SNHLY and CDR2 FYNNEI. Trimming stripped 0 bases from V and 3 bases from J, with 6 bases between. CDR3 protein: CASSEAAGYEQYV. CDR3 sequence (DNA): TGTGCCAGCAGTGAAGCGGCCGGCTACGAGCAGTACGTC.